The entry that follows covers one TCR beta chain sequence. The antigen remains undetermined. These data come from a study of T cell responses to AZD1222 COVID-19 vaccine. Findings of the study overall: Spike-specific TCR breadth and depth were elevated following two AZD1222 doses. The reported proportion of spike-specific TCRs targeting unmutated variant regions was nearly half.

Assay used: immunoSEQ multiplex PCR; TCRdb lists only in-frame clones, some missing. In the table there are tens of thousands of clones, about four fifths of which are singletons. CDR1 and CDR2 (germline): MNHEY, SVGAGI. The CDR3 covers 14 residues. Trimming removed 5 bases from V and 5 bases from J; junction bases left unmatched: 5. The sequenced sample was peripheral blood, obtained 28 days after the second AZD1222 dose. V usage is TRBV6-5 and J usage is TRBJ1-2, with TRBD1 matching 10 bases. The receptor was derived from an adult who received the AZD1222 COVID-19 vaccine. CDR3 sequence reads: CASSRTGGRYGYTF. CDR3 nucleotide sequence: TGTGCCAGCAGTAGGACAGGGGGAAGGTATGGCTACACCTTC.